The T cell receptor (beta chain) under discussion was sequenced for a study of response to subunit inactivated influenza vaccine (dated by TCRdb to about 2018). A note on the overall study: To follow how T cells responded to a trivalent subunit inactivated influenza vaccine, the researchers relied on deep quantitative profiling of the T cell receptor repertoire. Broad study findings and their caveats: The authors suggested that each seasonal influenza vaccination may recruit only a limited number of new T cells.

Library construction relied on RT-PCR. Sequencing was performed on an Illumina HiSeq 2500. Starting from the raw public reads, TCRdb applied fastp trimming at Q25, assembled clones with MiXCR and retained in-frame beta chains. Here each entry gathers all rows of one CDR3 protein and keeps the most common genes and DNA. A total of a few hundred thousand distinct CDR3 sequences appear in this sample, approximately 15% of them only once. The ten largest clones capture 11% of the sample. Notes on this clonotype: Its binding antigen is unknown. One end of the junction does not line up with germline, which may come from a read error.

The CDR3 measures 17 amino acids from cysteine to phenylalanine. Only CDR3 DNA is held: 51 bases, read in frame from base 1. The CDR1 and CDR2 encoded by the germline V gene are SNHLY and FYNNEI. This clonotype was obtained from a man aged 50 to 59 who received an inactivated influenza vaccine. Donor details come from another sample of the same person, matched by shared clones. The chain uses TRBV2 and TRBJ2-7; the D gene is perhaps TRBD1 or TRBD2, each of them matching over 5 bases. Sequences were derived from PBMCs from blood, sampled approximately 13 days after vaccination. CDR3 loop: CASIGTQGFQPTYEHYF. The nucleotides read TGTGCCAGCATTGGGACGCAGGGTTTCCAGCCCACCTACGAGCATTACTTC.